This record looks at one T cell receptor beta chain sequence and its context. Antigen specificity is unknown. The CDR3 length is 14 residues. Germline CDR1 reads SGHTA; CDR2 reads FQGTGA. V was cut by 2 bases and J by 2 bases, with 8 bases left in between. Sorting of CD4+ naive, central memory, regulatory and stem cell-like memory cells was performed via CD45RO/CCR7/CD25/CD127/CD95/CD27. The sequenced template was cDNA made from the entire isolated RNA. The assay was immunoSEQ multiplex PCR, and TCRdb's table has in-frame clones only and misses some. Found here are 110,000 to 150,000 clones, around 8.7% of them singletons; the top ten hold roughly 0.7%. These data come from a study of beta chain features in type 1 diabetes. Study results and limitations: In these data, an HLA type influence on TCRB rearrangement remained unresolved. There was a possibility that cDNA sequencing over-represented cells with high TCR expression.

The rearrangement joins TRBV7-3 to TRBJ2-3; D is unclear. Sequencing was performed on central memory CD4+ T cells from blood. The sequence was collected from a man aged 18 to 30 in good health. The CDR3 coding sequence is TGTGCCAGCAGCTTAGCCAGGTTCACAGATACGCAGTATTTT. Translation: CASSLARFTDTQYF.